This T cell receptor (beta chain) was obtained from a study of read filtering for tumor transcriptome and immune sequencing. At the level of the study: Transcriptome libraries were built from DNase-treated RNA.

In its sample, this clonotype was seen a few times. One end of the junction fails to match germline, which may point to a read error. From roughly 400 ng of RNA, a library with molecular barcoded alpha/delta and beta/gamma adaptors was made. TCRdb analysed the reads with MiXCR anew, one entry per CDR3 protein. The data show 50,000 or so distinct CDR3 sequences, with around an eighth seen just once and roughly 17% held by the top ten. Germline loops: CDR1 DFQATT, CDR2 SNEGSKA (reference sequence). The CDR3 is 12 residues long. Sequenced material: a population of CD138-negative cells sorted from bone marrow. The rearrangement joins TRBV20-1 to TRBJ2-1; 7 bases match TRBD2. This TCR was sampled from a donor at least 40 years old with multiple myeloma. This CDR3 reads CSAFIAGNGQFF. CDR3 DNA: TGCAGTGCTTTTATAGCGGGCAATGGGCAGTTCTTC.